This T cell receptor beta chain was identified in a study of T-cell reconstitution after alpha-beta-depleted transplantation in children. With regard to this clonotype: The antigen remains unidentified.

Points from the study as a whole: The study reportedly traced alpha-beta T cells about two months after transplant to several hundred expanded graft clones.

Using unique molecular identifiers, the investigators prepared the TCRbeta library. TCRdb ran MiXCR on the PCR reads and lists one entry per CDR3 protein. Counted here are hundreds of thousands of distinct CDR3 sequences, less than 15% occurring once; the ten biggest clones make up 0.65% to 0.9%. The CDR3 has 15 amino acids. V was trimmed by 5 bases and J by 10 bases, leaving 17 bases between them. Germline CDR1 and CDR2: KGHDR and SFDVKD. The TCR was taken from a girl aged 2-10 years with congenital amegakaryocytic thrombocytopenia, due to receive a stem cell transplant. The rearrangement links TRBV24-1 to TRBJ1-6, with D possibly TRBD1 on 6 matching bases. The specimen comprised PBMCs, sampled before TCRalphabeta/CD19-depleted stem cell transplant. The CDR3 is CATSASADSGSPLHF. CDR3 in DNA: TGTGCCACCAGTGCCTCGGCGGACAGTGGGTCACCCCTCCACTTT.